This is a list of T cell receptor beta chains from one sample in a study of blood T cell repertoires in COVID-19. This table comes from immunoSEQ multiplex PCR, and its TCRdb copy is limited to in-frame clones, with some not included. The sample lists 200,000 to 250,000 clones, 70% to 90% occurring once. The material sequenced was peripheral blood. The receptors were gathered from a young man with active or convalescent COVID-19. The CDR3 runs from the conserved cysteine through the conserved F or W. Fields, in order: D gene, J gene, V gene, CDR3 DNA, CDR3 protein. A D gene is named only where the DNA matches it firmly.

D: -; J: TRBJ1-1; V: TRBV28; DNA: TGTGCCAGCACCGCCTCGGGGGTAAACACTGAAGCTTTCTTT; CDR3: CASTASGVNTEAFF
D: -; J: TRBJ1-1; V: TRBV6-5; DNA: TGTGCCAGCACCGAGGGGGTTCAGGGCACTGAAGCTTTCTTT; CDR3: CASTEGVQGTEAFF
D: -; J: TRBJ1-3; V: TRBV9; DNA: TGTGCCAGCAGCGTAGGAGTCGGTAGCGACACCATATATTTT; CDR3: CASSVGVGSDTIYF
D: -; J: TRBJ2-1; V: TRBV19; DNA: TGTGCCAGTAGCATCCAGGGCCAGACCTACAATGAGCAGTTCTTC; CDR3: CASSIQGQTYNEQFF
D: -; J: TRBJ1-1; V: TRBV4-2; DNA: TGTGCCAGCAGCCAAGAAATGCGCCAGGGGACTGAAGCTTTCTTT; CDR3: CASSQEMRQGTEAFF
D: -; J: TRBJ1-5; V: TRBV5-4; DNA: TGTGCCAGCAGCCTCGGAGGACGCACCAATCAGCCCCAGCATTTT; CDR3: CASSLGGRTNQPQHF
D: -; J: TRBJ2-1; V: TRBV29-1; DNA: TGCAGCGTTGTAATGCGAGTAACGGGTGAGCAGTTCTTC; CDR3: CSVVMRVTGEQFF
D: -; J: TRBJ2-2; V: TRBV5-1; DNA: TGCGCCAGCACAACAGAATCCGGGGAGCTGTTTTTT; CDR3: CASTTESGELFF
D: -; J: TRBJ2-7; V: TRBV28; DNA: TGTGCCAGCACCGGGGTAGGGGAGCAGTACTTC; CDR3: CASTGVGEQYF
D: TRBD1; J: TRBJ2-7; V: TRBV5-1; DNA: TGCGCCAGCAGCTTGGGGGACCAATACAGGGGCTCCTACGAGCAGTACTTC; CDR3: CASSLGDQYRGSYEQYF
D: -; J: TRBJ1-1; V: TRBV11-3; DNA: TGTGCCAGCAGCCAAAGGGGGGGGGTGCCTCAGCCCGAAGCTTTCTTT; CDR3: CASSQRGGVPQPEAFF
D: TRBD2; J: TRBJ2-3; V: TRBV29-1; DNA: TGCAGCGCCCCGGCCGGGGGGAATACGCAGTATTTT; CDR3: CSAPAGGNTQYF
D: -; J: TRBJ1-2; V: TRBV7-8; DNA: TGTGCCAGCAGCTTAGATAGCGAGGTTATATTCTATGGCTACACCTTC; CDR3: CASSLDSEVIFYGYTF
D: -; J: TRBJ2-3; V: TRBV18; DNA: TGTGCCAGCTCACCCACAGGGTCGGGGTATACGCAGTATTTT; CDR3: CASSPTGSGYTQYF
D: -; J: TRBJ1-6; V: TRBV7-2; DNA: TGTGCCAGCAGGCAAGTCCGGGATTCACCCCTCCACTTT; CDR3: CASRQVRDSPLHF
D: TRBD1; J: TRBJ2-3; V: TRBV6-5; DNA: TGTGCCAGCAGTTACTCGATGACAGGGTCGTCAGATACGCAGTATTTT; CDR3: CASSYSMTGSSDTQYF
D: -; J: TRBJ1-1; V: TRBV30; DNA: TGTGCCTGGGGGGACCGGGGGGAAGCTTTCTTT; CDR3: CAWGDRGEAFF
D: -; J: TRBJ1-1; V: TRBV30; DNA: TGTGCCTGGAGTCAAACAGAGAACACTGAAGCTTTCTTT; CDR3: CAWSQTENTEAFF
D: -; J: TRBJ2-7; V: TRBV5-6; DNA: TGTGCCAGCGCCCTGGGGCTCTACGAGCAGTACTTC; CDR3: CASALGLYEQYF
D: -; J: TRBJ1-2; V: TRBV3-1/TRBV3-2; DNA: TGTGCCAGCAGCCAAGAAGGGGGACCATCGGGGCGCTACACCTTC; CDR3: CASSQEGGPSGRYTF
D: -; J: TRBJ1-3; V: TRBV21-1; DNA: TGTGCCAGCAGCAAAAAAGGTGAGGGGGCCGCTGGAAACACCATATATTTT; CDR3: CASSKKGEGAAGNTIYF
D: -; J: TRBJ2-7; V: TRBV19; DNA: TGTGCCAGTAGTATGGGGGGTGGCTACGAGCAGTACTTC; CDR3: CASSMGGGYEQYF